The sequence of this T cell receptor (beta chain) was determined in a study of beta chain features in type 1 diabetes. Expressed TCRB transcripts were sequenced, since all the RNA that had been isolated was reverse transcribed. Reads from naive, central memory and regulatory T cell samples averaged approximately 3.7 million. This table comes from immunoSEQ multiplex PCR, and its TCRdb copy is limited to in-frame clones, with some not included. The top ten hold 0.02% to 0.025% of the sample, which has 970,000 or so clones, roughly a sixth seen once. This TCR derives from a young woman in good health. Sample: naive CD4+ T cells from blood.

The CDR3: CASSLSIGTKETQYF. DNA for the CDR3: TGTGCCAGCAGCCTTAGTATCGGGACAAAGGAGACCCAGTACTTC. The chain is built from TRBV7-8 and TRBJ2-5; D is possibly TRBD1 (6 bases). V was pared by 5 bases and J by 5 bases, with 18 bases between. Germline lookup yields CDR1 SGHVS and CDR2 FQNEAQ. The CDR3 runs 15 residues.